This T cell receptor beta chain was captured by sequencing in a study of T cells in Graves' hyperthyroidism and ophthalmopathy. General study points: Blood also carried most thyroid clonotypes expanded above 0.001.

Researchers defined stable Graves' hyperthyroidism as no ophthalmopathy progression within 18 months. Hyperthyroidism in the patients, aged 18 to 65, was newly diagnosed and under 2 months in duration. Orbital computed tomography and thyroid ultrasound, together with serum TRAb and thyroxine and clinical symptoms, were used for diagnoses. As concerns this clonotype: Its antigen is undetermined.

Trimming pared 1 base from V and 0 bases from J, leaving 9 bases between. The CDR3 totals 16 residues. CDR1 is LGHNA and CDR2 is YNFKEQ in the germline V gene. What was amplified from RNA transcripts were TCR beta CDR3 regions. The HTBI primer set was used in a first-round RT-PCR of the TCR CDR3. TCRdb re-analysed the multiplex PCR reads in MiXCR, keeping a single row per CDR3 protein. The sample holds fewer than 350,000 distinct CDR3 sequences; around a sixth are singletons and the top ten take around 54%. V usage is TRBV4-2 and J usage is TRBJ1-4; D gene unclear. The sequence was collected from a woman in her forties or fifties with Graves' hyperthyroidism. Source material: blood. The CDR3 sequence: CASSQAVDTTNEKLFF. The DNA for the CDR3 is TGTGCCAGCAGCCAAGCAGTTGATACAACTAATGAAAAACTGTTTTTT.